This T cell receptor beta chain was captured in a study of T cell responses to AZD1222 COVID-19 vaccine. To note about this clone: The target antigen is unknown.

Germline V gene lookup returns CDR1 SGHNT and CDR2 YYREEE (reference sequence). The J segment lost 8 bases and the V segment lost 6 bases, leaving 12 bases of the junction unmatched. The CDR3 loop spans 14 amino acids. Study-level points and caveats: Nearly half of spike-specific TCRs reportedly go after variant regions that carry no mutations.

Only in-frame clones appear in the TCRdb table, and some are missing; sequencing was by immunoSEQ multiplex PCR. The sample consists of 150,000 to 200,000 clones, around nine tenths of them appearing once. This TCR came from an adult who received the AZD1222 COVID-19 vaccine. The gene calls are TRBV5-4 and TRBJ1-1; TRBD1 matches at 8 bases. The starting material was peripheral blood, obtained 28 days after the second AZD1222 dose. For the CDR3, the DNA is TGTGCCAGCACCCGAGACAGGGGCCCTGAAGAAGCTTTCTTT. Its protein product is CASTRDRGPEEAFF.